This entry lists 20 T cell receptor beta chains sequenced from one sample in a study of blood T cell repertoires in COVID-19. Profiling relied on immunoSEQ multiplex PCR, and the TCRdb table lists in-frame clones only, not all of them. The data contain 150,000 or so clones, 75% to 90% of them singletons. The sample taken for sequencing was peripheral blood. Receptors originate from a woman aged 55-69 years with acute or convalescent COVID-19.

The chain joins TRBV6-5 to TRBJ1-2, with D unresolved. The CDR3 has 14 amino acids. Trimming shortened V by 4 bases and J by 4 bases, and 13 bases separated the two germline ends. Germline CDR1 and CDR2: MNHEY and SVGAGI. This chain's CDR3 is CASSWGGSGYGYTF. In DNA form, the CDR3 reads TGTGCCAGCAGTTGGGGTGGGAGCGGCTATGGCTACACCTTC.

The J gene is TRBJ2-7, the V gene TRBV18; TRBD1 might be the D (6 bases). The V gene's germline CDR1 is KGHSH and CDR2 LQKENI. This CDR3 contains 15 residues. With 3 bases removed from V and 0 bases from J, the gap between germline ends came to 12 bases. The CDR3 DNA reads TGTGCCAGCTCACCCGGTCAGGGGAGCTCCTACGAGCAGTACTTC. The encoded protein is CASSPGQGSSYEQYF.

The chain couples TRBV2 to TRBJ1-4; D is unresolved. Germline V gene data show CDR1 as SNHLY and CDR2 as FYNNEI. The CDR3 sequence is 15 residues long. The V and J ends lost 3 bases and 6 bases respectively, with 14 bases between them. The chain's CDR3 is CASSEWAAGYEKLFF. CDR3 in DNA: TGTGCCAGCAGTGAGTGGGCGGCGGGGTATGAAAAACTGTTTTTT. Supplemented by reference TRBV2 and TRBJ1-4, the full variable domain reads EPEVTQTPSHQVTQMGQEVILRCVPISNHLYFYWYRQILGQKVEFLVSFYNNEISEKSEIFDDQFSVERPDGSNFTLKIRSTKLEDSAMYFCASSEWAAGYEKLFFGSGTQLSVL.

V usage is TRBV15 and J usage is TRBJ1-1, with D perhaps matching TRBD1 (5 bases). The CDR3 extends over 15 amino acids. V was clipped by 0 bases and J by 4 bases, with 12 bases between them. Germline V gives CDR1 LNHNV, CDR2 YYDKDF (reference sequence). The DNA of the CDR3 is TGTGCCACCAGCAGAGAAGCGGGACCCCTCACTGAAGCTTTCTTT. This codes for CATSREAGPLTEAFF.

This chain links TRBV6-2 or TRBV6-3 with TRBJ2-3, with a tentative D call TRBD2 (7 bases). CDR1 is MNHEY, CDR2 SVGEGT, per germline. The length of the CDR3 is 11 residues. Trimming took off 6 bases at V and 10 bases at J, with 11 bases between the two ends. CDR3 residues: CASSSGGPQYF. For the CDR3, the DNA is TGTGCCAGCAGCTCGGGGGGCCCGCAGTATTTT.

This chain uses TRBV4-3 with TRBJ2-1; TRBD1 is a possible D gene (5 bases). The germline V and J ends were trimmed by 0 bases and 4 bases, with 13 bases remaining between them. The germline V gene has CDR1 LGHNA and CDR2 YSLEER. This CDR3 is 16 amino acids long. DNA of the CDR3: TGCGCCAGCAGCCAAGATGGTCAGGGCCTATACAATGAGCAGTTCTTC. Translating it yields CASSQDGQGLYNEQFF.

This chain connects TRBV5-8 to TRBJ2-1, with 8 bases that match TRBD2. With 4 bases clipped from V and 3 bases from J, the junction kept 3 bases outside the gene matches. CDR3 length: 14 residues. The germline V gene has CDR1 SGHTS and CDR2 YDEGEE. CDR3: CASSRGTSYNEQFF. CDR3 sequence (DNA): TGTGCCAGCAGCCGAGGGACTAGCTACAATGAGCAGTTCTTC.

This rearrangement joins TRBV4-1 to TRBJ1-5; no reliable D call. Germline V lookup: CDR1 MGHRA, CDR2 YSYEKL. The CDR3 totals 13 residues. Trimming removed 1 base from V and 4 bases from J, with 5 bases in between. In DNA, the CDR3 is TGCGCCAGCAGCCAAGTTCCTAATCAGCCCCAGCATTTT. Amino acids: CASSQVPNQPQHF.

The genes are TRBV7-9 and TRBJ2-3; D perhaps matches TRBD2 (6 bases). The CDR3 sequence is 14 residues long. Per germline, CDR1 SEHNR and CDR2 FQNEAQ (reference sequence). Trimming took 4 bases from V and 2 from J, leaving 10 bases between them. The CDR3 loop reads CASSSGTFTDTQYF. For the CDR3, the DNA is TGTGCCAGCAGCTCCGGGACTTTCACAGATACGCAGTATTTT.

The chain has TRBV21-1 and TRBJ1-1. TRBV21-1 is a listed pseudogene. CDR3 length: 13 amino acids. This CDR3 is CASSKLIDTEAFF. The DNA for the CDR3 is TGTGCCAGCAGCAAGTTGATAGACACTGAAGCTTTCTTT.

The chain combines TRBV4-3 with TRBJ2-3, with 7 positions matching TRBD1. V lost 3 bases, J lost 4 bases, and 7 bases stayed unmatched. Germline V gives CDR1 LGHNA, CDR2 YSLEER. This CDR3 contains 15 residues. The DNA for the CDR3 is TGCGCCAGCAGCCATGAGGGGGCCCCCGCAGATACGCAGTATTTT. Amino acids: CASSHEGAPADTQYF.

The CDR3 DNA is TGTGCCAGTAGTCCGGACGGACAGGGAGGTCATGGCTACACCTTC. Protein product: CASSPDGQGGHGYTF. The chain employs TRBV19 and TRBJ1-2, with TRBD1 identical over 8 bases. CDR1 and CDR2 (germline): LNHDA, SQIVND (reference sequence). After removal of 5 bases from V and 6 bases from J, the junction contained 11 bases not matched to a gene. The length of the CDR3 is 15 residues.

The table lists this clone with a few counts. The chain is built from TRBV5-1 and TRBJ1-3; 7 bases are shared with TRBD1. Germline assignment: CDR1 SGHRS and CDR2 YFSETQ. Unmatched junction bases numbered 4, after V lost 4 bases and J lost 3 bases. There are 14 residues in the CDR3. The CDR3 is CASSRQGGGNTIYF. CDR3 nucleotide sequence: TGCGCCAGCAGCCGACAGGGAGGTGGAAACACCATATATTTT.

V is TRBV7-9 and J is TRBJ1-6; TRBD1 aligns across 9 bases. V lost 5 bases, J lost 7 bases, and 12 bases stayed unmatched. Per the germline V gene, CDR1 is SEHNR and CDR2 is FQNEAQ (reference sequence). CDR3 length equals 17 residues. The CDR3 DNA follows: TGTGCCAGCAGCCCCAGTACAGGGGGCCCCCCAAATTCACCCCTCCACTTT. Protein sequence: CASSPSTGGPPNSPLHF.

The V call is TRBV10-3, the J call TRBJ2-1; 10 nucleotides agree with TRBD2. With 5 bases clipped from V and 14 bases from J, the junction kept 12 bases outside the gene matches. The germline CDR1 and CDR2 sequences are ENHRY and SYGVKD. This CDR3 comprises 14 residues. The CDR3 coding sequence is TGTGCCATCAGTCAAGCGGGGGGGCTCCCCGAGGAGTTCTTC. Amino acid sequence: CAISQAGGLPEEFF.

The rearrangement joins TRBV18 to TRBJ2-7; 8 nucleotides align to TRBD1. This CDR3 region has 14 residues. V shed 4 bases and J 0 bases; nucleotides not matched to a gene: 2. Per germline, CDR1 KGHSH and CDR2 LQKENI. DNA for the CDR3: TGTGCCAGCTCACGGGACAGGAGCTCCTACGAGCAGTACTTC. Protein product: CASSRDRSSYEQYF.

The chain links TRBV14 to TRBJ2-5; 8 positions match TRBD2. CDR3 length: 16 amino acids. Germline values: CDR1 SGHDN, CDR2 FVKESK. V was pared by 2 bases and J by 4 bases, with 9 bases of the junction left unmatched. This CDR3 reads CASSQTGTRLGETQYF. CDR3 DNA: TGTGCCAGCAGCCAAACCGGGACTAGATTGGGAGAGACCCAGTACTTC.

V is TRBV14 and J is TRBJ2-7; 13 bases match TRBD2. Trimming cost V 4 bases and J 6 bases; bases outside gene matches: 3. Germline CDR1 reads SGHDN; CDR2 reads FVKESK. This CDR3 has 14 residues. The DNA of the CDR3 is TGTGCCAGCAGCCCCCGACTAGCGGGGGGCGAGCAGTACTTC. Translation gives CASSPRLAGGEQYF.

A single count supports this clone. The rearrangement joins TRBV19 to TRBJ2-2; D possibly corresponds to TRBD1 (5 bases). The CDR3 is 15 residues long. The germline V gene has CDR1 LNHDA and CDR2 SQIVND (reference sequence). V was pared by 5 bases and J by 2 bases, with 12 bases between. Written as DNA, the CDR3 is TGTGCCAGTAGTCCAGCAGGGCCCAACACCGGGGAGCTGTTTTTT. Translating it yields CASSPAGPNTGELFF.

In its sample, this clone was seen a few times. V is TRBV5-6 and J is TRBJ2-7, with TRBD1 matching 10 bases. V gave up 3 bases and J gave up 2 bases; unmatched junction bases: 2. CDR1 and CDR2 (germline): SGHDT, YYEEEE. CDR3 length equals 14 residues. CDR3 DNA sequence: TGTGCCAGCAGCTCGACAGGGGGCCCCTACGAGCAGTACTTC. It yields the protein CASSSTGGPYEQYF.